A single sample gave rise to the 24 T cell receptor beta chains below, sequenced in a study of radiotherapy plus CTLA-4 blockade in lung cancer. The protocol was immunoSEQ multiplex PCR, while the TCRdb copy is restricted to in-frame clones and leaves out a portion. The sample includes tens of thousands of clones, roughly four fifths seen only once; the top ten take 4.8%. This specimen consisted of peripheral blood, obtained from a patient treated with radiotherapy plus ipilimumab. The receptors originated from a human donor with non-small cell lung cancer whose response to radiotherapy plus ipilimumab could not be evaluated.

The CDR3, as DNA: TGTGCCACCAGCAGTAGCGGGAGGAGCACAGATACGCAGTATTTT. Protein: CATSSSGRSTDTQYF. The chain uses TRBV15 and TRBJ2-3, with 10 positions matching TRBD2. CDR1 and CDR2 from the germline V gene are LNHNV and YYDKDF (reference sequence). The CDR3 sequence is 15 residues long. Trimming removed 3 bases from V and 0 bases from J; junction bases left unmatched: 0. Full variable domain (missing parts from reference TRBV15 and TRBJ2-3): DAMVIQNPRYQVTQFGKPVTLSCSQTLNHNVMYWYQQKSSQAPKLLFHYYDKDFNNEADTPDNFQSRRPNTSFCFLDIRSPGLGDTAMYLCATSSSGRSTDTQYFGPGTRLTVL.

The rearrangement uses TRBV7-8 and TRBJ1-1, with TRBD1 identical over 11 bases. This CDR3 spans 14 amino acids. The V gene's germline CDR1 is SGHVS and CDR2 FQNEAQ. Trimming took 5 bases from V and 4 from J; bases not matched to a gene: 3. The CDR3 sequence is CASSGTGGGTEAFF. The CDR3 DNA is TGTGCCAGCAGCGGGACAGGGGGAGGCACTGAAGCTTTCTTT.

The genes are TRBV6-1 and TRBJ2-5; D uncertain. The DNA matches TRBJ2-7 better at its end, which makes the J call doubtful. The CDR3 loop spans 13 amino acids. CDR1 MNHNS and CDR2 SASEGT come from the germline V gene. CDR3 sequence: CASSVDSDYEQYF. CDR3 nucleotide sequence: TGTGCCAGCAGTGTCGACTCTGACTACGAGCAGTACTTC.

CDR3 coding DNA: TGTGCCAGCAGTTCCGGGACTAGTATGGACGAGCAGTACTTC. Translated, it gives CASSSGTSMDEQYF. V is TRBV28 and J is TRBJ2-7; 8 bases match TRBD2. Germline V lookup: CDR1 MDHEN, CDR2 SYDVKM. V shed 4 bases, J shed 5 bases, and the junction held 7 bases outside the gene matches. This CDR3 comprises 14 residues.

V gene TRBV4-1 combines with J gene TRBJ1-2; D gene unclear. CDR1 is MGHRA and CDR2 is YSYEKL in the germline V gene. The germline V and J ends were trimmed by 1 base and 6 bases, with 12 bases remaining between them. This CDR3 has 14 amino acids. CDR3 nucleotide sequence: TGCGCCAGCAGCCAAGGTAGGGTCGGGAATGGCTACACCTTC. It encodes CASSQGRVGNGYTF.

J is TRBJ1-2 and V is TRBV27, with D perhaps TRBD1 (5 bases). In germline, CDR1 is MNHEY, CDR2 SMNVEV (reference sequence). V gave up 6 bases and J gave up 4 bases, with 24 bases separating them. The CDR3 runs to 17 residues. CDR3 in DNA: TGTGCCAGCAGCGTTGTGGGGCAAACCCTAATCCCCTATGGCTACACCTTC. Translating it yields CASSVVGQTLIPYGYTF.

This chain joins TRBV10-3 and TRBJ1-3; no firm D call. Trimming removed 7 bases from V and 0 bases from J, with 13 bases in between. CDR1 ENHRY and CDR2 SYGVKD come from the germline V gene. This CDR3 has 15 amino acids. CDR3: CAIMRDLGSGNTIYF. The CDR3 DNA sequence: TGTGCCATCATGAGGGATTTAGGCTCTGGAAACACCATATATTTT.

This clone appeared a few times. The chain recombines TRBV6-1 with TRBJ1-1; D is uncertain. Per germline, CDR1 MNHNS and CDR2 SASEGT. Trimming took off 7 bases at V and 3 bases at J, with 15 bases between the two ends. This CDR3 region has 14 residues. The DNA for the CDR3 is TGTGCCAGCAATGCTCCGGGGAGGTACACTGAAGCTTTCTTT. Translating it yields CASNAPGRYTEAFF.

Written as DNA, the CDR3 is TGTGCCAGCAGAAGTCGGGGAGCAAACACTGAAGCTTTCTTT. It is translated as CASRSRGANTEAFF. This sequence joins TRBV6-5 and TRBJ1-1, with no clear D. V was clipped by 6 bases and J by 2 bases, with 13 bases between them. Per germline, CDR1 MNHEY and CDR2 SVGAGI. The CDR3 is made up of 14 amino acids.

This clone was recorded once. V gene TRBV29-1 combines with J gene TRBJ2-1; weak D call: TRBD2 (6 bases). The germline gives CDR1 SQVTM, CDR2 ANQGSEA. The CDR3 is 14 amino acids. V lost 4 bases, J lost 0 bases, and 10 bases lay in between. The CDR3 loop is CSVVGRSSYNEQFF. For the CDR3, the DNA is TGCAGCGTTGTGGGGAGGAGCTCCTACAATGAGCAGTTCTTC.

This chain joins TRBV10-3 and TRBJ1-2; D is ambiguous. Trimming took 2 bases from V and 6 from J, leaving 19 bases between them. CDR1 is ENHRY and CDR2 is SYGVKD in the germline V gene. The CDR3 extends over 16 amino acids. DNA for the CDR3: TGTGCCATCAGTGAGGTCGAGACACACACTTCGAATGGCTACACCTTC. It codes for CAISEVETHTSNGYTF.

This clone occurred once. The rearrangement links TRBV19 to TRBJ1-1; no reliable D call. This CDR3 has 14 amino acids. V lost 7 bases to trimming and J lost 7 bases, with 19 bases between them. Germline CDR1 and CDR2: LNHDA and SQIVND (reference sequence). The CDR3 here is CASTPESGRGEAFF. CDR3 nucleotide sequence: TGTGCCAGTACGCCGGAGTCGGGGAGAGGTGAAGCTTTCTTT.

This rearrangement joins TRBV7-3 to TRBJ2-5; 7 bases fit TRBD2. The CDR3 runs to 14 residues. CDR1 and CDR2 (germline): SGHTA, FQGTGA. V shed 3 bases and J 2 bases; nucleotides not matched to a gene: 3. The CDR3 sequence is CASSLSGTQETQYF. The CDR3 DNA is TGTGCCAGCAGCTTGAGCGGGACGCAAGAGACCCAGTACTTC.

The V gene is TRBV7-2, the J gene TRBJ2-3; 8 nucleotides match TRBD2. This CDR3 has 17 amino acids. The germline gives CDR1 SGHTA, CDR2 FQGNSA. Germline trimming cut 4 bases from V and 2 bases from J; bases unmatched to any gene: 11. The CDR3 bases are TGTGCCAGCAGCTCCACCCCCCCGGGAGGGCACACAGATACGCAGTATTTT. Translated: CASSSTPPGGHTDTQYF.

The DNA of the CDR3 is TGTGCCAGCAGACCTCACGGAGGTTCCGCCAAAAACATTCAGTACTTC. Translation gives CASRPHGGSAKNIQYF. The rearrangement joins TRBV27 to TRBJ2-4; a possible D gene is TRBD2 (5 bases). Per germline, CDR1 MNHEY and CDR2 SMNVEV (reference sequence). The CDR3 covers 16 residues. V lost 6 bases, J lost 1 base, and 16 bases lay in between.

This chain connects TRBV7-3 to TRBJ2-4; 16 nucleotides match TRBD2. V lost 4 bases, J lost 7 bases, and 13 bases stayed unmatched. CDR1 and CDR2 (germline): SGHTA, FQGTGA. CDR3 length: 19 residues. The CDR3 spells CASSSGTSGRASVGNIQYF. In DNA, the CDR3 is TGTGCCAGCAGCTCCGGGACTAGCGGGAGGGCCTCTGTTGGGAACATTCAGTACTTC.

On this clone: Other DNA sequences from this sample encode an identical CDR3 as well. This chain uses TRBV5-1 with TRBJ1-2; TRBD1 aligns across 10 bases. The CDR3 spans 14 residues. Losses at the gene ends were 3 bases for V and 4 bases for J; bases not matched to a gene: 3. CDR1 is SGHRS and CDR2 is YFSETQ in the germline V gene. CDR3 amino acids: CASSSGQGTYGYTF. Here the CDR3 DNA reads TGCGCCAGCAGCTCGGGACAGGGGACCTATGGCTACACCTTC.

This chain uses TRBV5-1 with TRBJ2-1; D is perhaps TRBD1 (6 bases). The CDR3 has 15 residues. V lost 2 bases and J lost 2, with 11 bases in between. Germline loops: CDR1 SGHRS, CDR2 YFSETQ. The CDR3 is CASSFKWDTYNEQFF. CDR3 coding DNA: TGCGCCAGCAGCTTCAAATGGGACACCTACAATGAGCAGTTCTTC.

This clone appeared once. An end of the junction differs from the germline gene, which may be a read error. The genes are TRBV7-3 and TRBJ2-5; TRBD2 matches 7 bases. CDR1 and CDR2 from the germline V gene are SGHTA and FQGTGA. This CDR3 spans 14 amino acids. The CDR3 bases are TGTGCCAGCAGCGTAACGGGGGGACAAGAGACCCAGTACTTC. This gives the protein CASSVTGGQETQYF.

As for this clone: One end of the junction fails to match germline, which may point to a read error. This chain joins TRBV28 and TRBJ1-5, with 8 nucleotides matching TRBD1. Per germline, CDR1 MDHEN and CDR2 SYDVKM. This CDR3 is 13 amino acids long. The CDR3 reads CTSSYRDRRPQHF. CDR3 bases: TGTACCAGCAGTTACCGGGACAGGCGGCCCCAGCATTTT.

This chain connects TRBV29-1 to TRBJ1-1, with D possibly matching TRBD1 (5 bases). V was shortened by 6 bases and J by 3 bases, with 17 bases between the two germline ends. This CDR3 is 14 amino acids long. Germline V lookup: CDR1 SQVTM, CDR2 ANQGSEA. The CDR3 reads CSVTLPPGHTEAFF. The CDR3 DNA is TGCAGCGTAACACTCCCCCCAGGGCACACTGAAGCTTTCTTT.

The rearrangement uses TRBV30 and TRBJ1-1; D gene uncertain. Trimming removed 0 bases from V and 0 bases from J, with 14 bases in between. The length of the CDR3 is 16 residues. The germline CDR1 and CDR2 sequences are GTSNPN and SVGIG (reference sequence). The CDR3 DNA reads as TGTGCCTGGAGTGTACTCTTCGCACTCATGAACACTGAAGCTTTCTTT. It translates to CAWSVLFALMNTEAFF.

The gene calls are TRBV28 and TRBJ1-1; TRBD1 is a possible D gene (5 bases). CDR3 length equals 15 residues. Trimming pared 7 bases from V and 0 bases from J, leaving 15 bases between. Germline values: CDR1 MDHEN, CDR2 SYDVKM. The CDR3 region has the DNA TGTGCCAGCACTCGAATGACAGTCATGAACACTGAAGCTTTCTTT. This translates into CASTRMTVMNTEAFF.

The CDR3 region is CASANPTGRLNYGYTF. In DNA form, the CDR3 reads TGTGCCAGCGCTAACCCGACAGGGAGATTAAACTATGGCTACACCTTC. The chain uses TRBV28 and TRBJ1-2; 7 nucleotides agree with TRBD1. Germline V gene sequence: CDR1 MDHEN, CDR2 SYDVKM. V lost 8 bases to trimming and J lost 2 bases; unmatched junction nucleotides: 14. This CDR3 is built from 16 residues.